A single sample is the source of the 10 T cell receptor beta chains below, sequenced in a study of cytomegalovirus exposure and HLA in healthy donors. PCR used 60 Vbeta primers and 13 Jbeta primers. Clones were sequenced by immunoSEQ multiplex PCR, and TCRdb holds only the in-frame ones, with some missing. Of more than 200,000 clones listed, about 79% were seen once; the top ten hold 1.8%. Sequenced input: PBMCs. These TCRs come from a male donor in good health and CMV-seronegative.

The chain recombines TRBV5-4 with TRBJ1-2, with D tentatively TRBD1 (5 bases). Trimming left V 1 base short and J 8 bases short, with 15 bases between. The CDR3 is made up of 14 amino acids. Germline V CDR1 and CDR2: SGHNT, YYREEE (reference sequence). The CDR3 spells CASSLRRGPGGYTF. In nucleotides, the CDR3 is TGTGCCAGCAGCTTGAGGAGGGGCCCGGGAGGCTACACCTTC.

The rearrangement joins TRBV4-2 to TRBJ2-6, with 8 bases aligning to TRBD1. CDR1 is LGHNA and CDR2 is YNFKEQ in the germline V gene. V lost 0 bases and J lost 3; bases outside the gene matches: 7. This CDR3 is 18 amino acids long. The CDR3 DNA sequence: TGTGCCAGCAGCCAAGATCGGCGACAGGGGAGTGGGGCCAACGTCCTGACTTTC. This gives the protein CASSQDRRQGSGANVLTF.

The CDR3 coding sequence is TGTGCCAGCAGGGAGGCGTCAGGGGACACCATATATTTT. As protein: CASREASGDTIYF. The chain employs TRBV13 and TRBJ1-3, with D perhaps matching TRBD1 (6 bases). CDR3 length equals 13 residues. V was cut by 6 bases and J by 8 bases, with 14 bases left in between. Germline V gives CDR1 PRHDT, CDR2 FYEKMQ (reference sequence).

This clone showed up just once. This sequence joins TRBV27 and TRBJ1-5, with D uncertain. Trimming took off 3 bases at V and 7 bases at J, with 10 bases between the two ends. There are 13 residues in the CDR3. Germline CDR1 reads MNHEY; CDR2 reads SMNVEV (reference sequence). The CDR3 loop is CASSLDLRQPQHF. The CDR3 region has the DNA TGTGCCAGCAGTTTGGACTTGAGGCAGCCCCAGCATTTT.

The chain combines TRBV6-5 with TRBJ1-4, with a tentative D call TRBD1 (6 bases). Trimming shortened V by 4 bases and J by 6 bases, and 18 bases separated the two germline ends. The germline gives CDR1 MNHEY, CDR2 SVGAGI. The CDR3 is 16 amino acids. In DNA form, the CDR3 reads TGTGCCAGCAGTTCAAGCTCAGGGGTCGGGGATGAAAAACTGTTTTTT. As protein: CASSSSSGVGDEKLFF.

This clone was found once. The V and J genes are TRBV18 and TRBJ1-1; 7 bases map to TRBD1. Per germline, CDR1 KGHSH and CDR2 LQKENI. Losses at the gene ends were 3 bases for V and 1 base for J; bases not matched to a gene: 5. The CDR3 has 15 residues. CDR3 DNA sequence: TGTGCCAGCTCACCGCGGACAGGAGGGAACACTGAAGCTTTCTTT. Its protein product is CASSPRTGGNTEAFF.

This clone was detected only a few times. The genes are TRBV28 and TRBJ2-7, with 13 bases that match TRBD2. Trimming took 3 bases from V and 2 from J; bases not matched to a gene: 7. CDR1 and CDR2 (germline): MDHEN, SYDVKM. The CDR3 is made up of 17 amino acids. The CDR3 here is CASSFVPGTSGTYEQYF. CDR3 sequence (DNA): TGTGCCAGCAGTTTTGTCCCCGGGACTAGCGGGACCTACGAGCAGTACTTC.

The chain uses TRBV9 and TRBJ2-7, with 7 bases identical to TRBD2. Germline lookup yields CDR1 SGDLS and CDR2 YYNGEE. V lost 2 bases and J lost 0; bases outside the gene matches: 2. This CDR3 has 14 amino acids. Written as DNA, the CDR3 is TGTGCCAGCAGCGTGAGCGGGATCTCCTACGAGCAGTACTTC. This sequence encodes CASSVSGISYEQYF.

The chain combines TRBV27 with TRBJ2-1; 12 positions match TRBD2. Trimming at V came to 8 bases and at J to 7 bases, leaving 9 bases not matched to a gene. The V gene's germline CDR1 is MNHEY and CDR2 SMNVEV (reference sequence). CDR3 size: 15 residues. CDR3 in DNA: TGTGCCAGCGCCCCTAGCGGGGGGGCTGCTAATGAGCAGTTCTTC. This codes for CASAPSGGAANEQFF.

The chain employs TRBV28 and TRBJ1-5; unclear D gene. Germline CDR1 reads MDHEN; CDR2 reads SYDVKM. This CDR3 has 15 amino acids. Trimming took 6 bases from V and 6 from J, leaving 18 bases between them. The CDR3, as DNA: TGTGCCAGCAGCATTCCCGCTGTACGGGGTCAGCCCCAGCATTTT. Protein sequence: CASSIPAVRGQPQHF.